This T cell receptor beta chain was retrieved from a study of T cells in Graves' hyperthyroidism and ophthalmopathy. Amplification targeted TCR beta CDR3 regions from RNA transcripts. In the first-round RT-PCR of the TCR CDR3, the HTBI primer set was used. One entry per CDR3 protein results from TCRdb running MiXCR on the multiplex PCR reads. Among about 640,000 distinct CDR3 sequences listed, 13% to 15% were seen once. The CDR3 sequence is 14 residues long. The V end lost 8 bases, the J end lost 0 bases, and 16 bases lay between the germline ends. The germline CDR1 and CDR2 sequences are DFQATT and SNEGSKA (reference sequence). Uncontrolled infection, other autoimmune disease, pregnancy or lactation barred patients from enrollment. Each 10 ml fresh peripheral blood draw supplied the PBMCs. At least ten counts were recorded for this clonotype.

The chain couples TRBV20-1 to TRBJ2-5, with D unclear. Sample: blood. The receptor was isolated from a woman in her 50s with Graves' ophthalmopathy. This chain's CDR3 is CSTHTPGHQETQYF. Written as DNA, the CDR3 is TGCAGTACCCACACCCCCGGGCACCAAGAGACCCAGTACTTC.